Presented here are 15 T cell receptor beta chains from one specimen sequenced in a study of blood T cells in healthy people across ages. Then a second PCR, running about 6 to 11 cycles, was carried out with a sample-barcoded 5' primer and a J-beta primer mix. TCRdb analysed the 5' RACE reads with MiXCR anew, one entry per CDR3 protein. The sample holds hundreds of thousands of distinct CDR3 sequences, 62% seen once. The sequenced sample was blood. Receptors originate from a man aged 30-40 years in good health.

CDR3 nucleotides: TGTGCCAGCAGCGTCGGACATTCTGAAGCTTTCTTT. Translating gives CASSVGHSEAFF. V gene TRBV7-3 combines with J gene TRBJ1-1; tentatively, D is TRBD1 (5 bases). V was pared by 5 bases and J by 6 bases, with 10 bases between. CDR1 SGHTA and CDR2 FQGTGA come from the germline V gene. This CDR3 region has 12 residues.

This rearrangement joins TRBV14 to TRBJ2-5, with unresolved D. The CDR3 has 12 residues. The ends were cut back, 2 bases at V and 11 bases at J, with 12 bases in the middle. In germline, CDR1 is SGHDN, CDR2 FVKESK. CDR3 region: CASSQFRNEQYF. The CDR3 DNA reads as TGTGCCAGCAGCCAATTCCGGAATGAGCAGTACTTC.

The chain links TRBV20-1 to TRBJ2-5, with 7 bases identical to TRBD1. The J call may be mistaken, given a closer DNA end match to TRBJ2-7. CDR1 DFQATT and CDR2 SNEGSKA come from the germline V gene (reference sequence). This CDR3 has 13 amino acids. CDR3 sequence: CSAFWTGAYEQYF. In nucleotides, the CDR3 is TGCAGTGCTTTCTGGACAGGAGCCTACGAGCAGTACTTC.

V gene TRBV3-1 combines with J gene TRBJ2-1; possible D gene TRBD1, 6 bases. This CDR3 is 12 amino acids long. Trimming stripped 1 base from V and 13 bases from J, with 11 bases between. Looked up from germline, CDR1 is LGHDT and CDR2 is YNNKEL (reference sequence). CDR3: CASSQVQGRQFF. The CDR3 DNA reads TGTGCCAGCAGCCAAGTCCAGGGGAGACAGTTCTTC.

This clonotype was found a few times. DNA for the CDR3: TGTGCCAGCAGCTTAACTGGGAGCGGGGTCATTCGGGTTGAGCAGTTCTTC. Amino acid sequence: CASSLTGSGVIRVEQFF. The rearrangement uses TRBV7-8 and TRBJ2-1, with 7 bases that match TRBD2. The CDR3 is 17 residues long. V trimming: 2 bases; J trimming: 9 bases; junction bases outside the gene matches: 16. The germline V gene has CDR1 SGHVS and CDR2 FQNEAQ.

The chain recombines TRBV20-1 with TRBJ2-7; D remains unclear. The CDR3 has 12 residues. Germline CDR1 and CDR2: DFQATT and SNEGSKA (reference sequence). V was clipped by 2 bases and J by 2 bases, with 7 bases between them. The CDR3 here is CSARTHTYEQYF. The CDR3 bases are TGCAGTGCTAGAACACATACCTACGAGCAGTACTTC.

This chain uses TRBV20-1 with TRBJ1-6; D not certain. Deletions cut 0 bases from V and 7 bases from J, with 10 bases between. CDR1 is DFQATT and CDR2 is SNEGSKA in the germline V gene (reference sequence). CDR3 length: 14 residues. This CDR3 is CSAREGLGNSPLHF. The CDR3 DNA reads TGCAGTGCTAGAGAGGGCCTGGGGAATTCACCCCTCCACTTT.

The chain links TRBV30 to TRBJ2-7; the match to TRBD2 covers 10 bases. The closer fit of TRBJ2-5 to the DNA end suggests the J call may be wrong. Germline values: CDR1 GTSNPN, CDR2 SVGIG (reference sequence). This CDR3 spans 15 amino acids. The CDR3 here is CAWSAVAGGTETQYF. In DNA, the CDR3 is TGTGCCTGGAGTGCGGTAGCGGGGGGTACAGAGACCCAGTACTTC.

This CDR3 reads CASSGGGQGSYNEQFF. The CDR3 coding sequence is TGTGCCAGCAGCGGAGGGGGTCAGGGCTCCTACAATGAGCAGTTCTTC. The chain carries TRBV9 and TRBJ2-1; possibly TRBD1 for D (6 bases). V lost 3 bases and J lost 0, with 13 bases in between. CDR1 is SGDLS, CDR2 YYNGEE, per germline. CDR3 length equals 16 residues.

This clonotype was seen just once. V is TRBV5-1 and J is TRBJ2-3; D gene uncertain. Germline CDR1 is SGHRS and CDR2 is YFSETQ. With 3 bases removed from V and 2 bases from J, the gap between germline ends came to 10 bases. There are 14 residues in the CDR3. CDR3 nucleotide sequence: TGCGCCAGCAGCTCCAGGAGACTCACAGATACGCAGTATTTT. This sequence encodes CASSSRRLTDTQYF.

The gene calls are TRBV7-9 and TRBJ2-2; no reliable D call. V lost 6 bases to trimming and J lost 7 bases, with 12 bases between them. The CDR3 loop spans 13 amino acids. Germline CDR1 SEHNR, CDR2 FQNEAQ (reference sequence). The chain's CDR3 is CASRTVGYGELFF. The CDR3, as DNA: TGTGCCAGCAGGACGGTCGGATACGGGGAGCTGTTTTTT.

This clonotype was found a few times. This may stem from a read error, because a much larger clone lies one nucleotide away. This chain links TRBV20-1 with TRBJ2-7; D is possibly TRBD2 (7 bases). The germline V and J ends were trimmed by 6 bases and 7 bases, with 25 bases remaining between them. The germline V gene encodes CDR1 DFQATT and CDR2 SNEGSKA (reference sequence). CDR3 length: 15 residues. The CDR3 protein is CSALDGGGAYNEQYF. The CDR3 DNA is TGCAGTGCCCTCGATGGGGGGGGGGCCTACAATGAGCAGTACTTC.

The CDR3 spells CASSFPSSVIETQYF. The CDR3 nucleotides are TGTGCCAGCAGTTTCCCCTCAAGCGTCATAGAGACCCAGTACTTC. The chain links TRBV28 to TRBJ2-5; D remains unclear. There are 15 residues in the CDR3. Germline values: CDR1 MDHEN, CDR2 SYDVKM. V lost 3 bases to trimming and J lost 4 bases, with 15 bases between them.

Only a few counts were recorded for this clonotype. The V call is TRBV13, the J call TRBJ2-4; TRBD2 matches at 7 bases. This CDR3 contains 13 residues. The germline V gene encodes CDR1 PRHDT and CDR2 FYEKMQ (reference sequence). J gave up 5 bases and V 5 bases, and 3 bases lay outside the gene matches. The CDR3 sequence: CASSPRGENIQYF. In DNA form, the CDR3 reads TGTGCCAGCAGCCCCCGGGGGGAAAACATTCAGTACTTC.

The rearrangement joins TRBV27 to TRBJ1-4; perhaps TRBD1 as D (5 bases). Germline assignment: CDR1 MNHEY and CDR2 SMNVEV (reference sequence). The CDR3 runs to 15 residues. Deletions cut 6 bases from V and 3 bases from J, with 14 bases between. The DNA of the CDR3 is TGTGCCAGCAGCACTGGAGACAGTCCTAATGAAAAACTGTTTTTT. Translation gives CASSTGDSPNEKLFF.